Shown below are 25 T cell receptor beta chains from a single sample sequenced in a study of cytomegalovirus exposure and HLA in healthy donors. The PCR had 60 Vbeta and 13 Jbeta primers. Produced via immunoSEQ multiplex PCR; TCRdb's table is partial and in-frame only. This sample has more than 80,000 clones, with 70% to 80% found just once. The sample taken for sequencing was PBMCs. These receptors were collected from a boy younger than 18 in good health and CMV-seronegative.

The chain recombines TRBV5-1 with TRBJ1-3; 7 nucleotides agree with TRBD1. This CDR3 contains 18 residues. Germline-derived CDR1 and CDR2 are SGHRS and YFSETQ. The junction had 13 bases not matched to a gene; V was cut back by 4 bases and J by 0 bases. The CDR3 reads CASSPAGSGGPSGNTIYF. The DNA for the CDR3 is TGCGCCAGCAGCCCGGCGGGTTCAGGGGGGCCCTCTGGAAACACCATATATTTT.

This rearrangement joins TRBV2 to TRBJ1-1; TRBD1 is a possible D gene (5 bases). This CDR3 has 15 amino acids. CDR1 is SNHLY, CDR2 FYNNEI, per germline. With 7 bases removed from V and 5 bases from J, the gap between germline ends came to 20 bases. DNA for the CDR3: TGTGCCAGCACCTACGCAACCCCGGGGGATACTGAAGCTTTCTTT. This translates into CASTYATPGDTEAFF.

V gene TRBV5-6 combines with J gene TRBJ2-7; tentatively, D is TRBD1 (5 bases). Trimming took off 0 bases at V and 8 bases at J, with 12 bases between the two ends. This CDR3 contains 13 residues. Germline V lookup: CDR1 SGHDT, CDR2 YYEEEE. The CDR3, as DNA: TGTGCCAGCAGCTTGGTAGATCAGGGCCAGCAGTACTTC. Amino acids: CASSLVDQGQQYF.

This chain links TRBV7-9 with TRBJ2-2; no firm D call. Trimming pared 5 bases from V and 0 bases from J, leaving 10 bases between. Germline V gives CDR1 SEHNR, CDR2 FQNEAQ (reference sequence). This CDR3 is 15 amino acids long. CDR3 residues: CASSHTLANTGELFF. DNA of the CDR3: TGTGCCAGCAGCCACACCCTTGCGAACACCGGGGAGCTGTTTTTT.

The chain recombines TRBV30 with TRBJ2-7; 10 nucleotides match TRBD2. CDR3 length equals 18 residues. From germline, CDR1 is GTSNPN and CDR2 SVGIG (reference sequence). Germline trimming cut 3 bases from V and 3 bases from J; bases unmatched to any gene: 17. The CDR3 loop is CAWSGTERGWTSGYEQYF. CDR3 coding DNA: TGTGCCTGGAGCGGTACGGAACGGGGGTGGACTAGCGGCTACGAGCAGTACTTC.

This clone was counted a few times. A much larger clone lies one base from this, so it may be a read error. The rearrangement links TRBV2 to TRBJ2-6; 8 nucleotides match TRBD2. Germline values: CDR1 SNHLY, CDR2 FYNNEI. This CDR3 spans 17 amino acids. The CDR3, as DNA: TGTGCCTGCAGCCTCACTAGCGGATTCTCTGGGGCCAACGTCCTGACTTTC. Translation: CACSLTSGFSGANVLTF.

The gene calls are TRBV6-4 and TRBJ2-1, with D unresolved. The CDR3 has 15 amino acids. V lost 6 bases and J lost 1, with 13 bases in between. Germline V CDR1 and CDR2: MRHNA, SNTAGT. Here the CDR3 DNA reads TGTGCCAGCAGCCAGGATCTCGGTTCCTACAATGAGCAGTTCTTC. Its protein is CASSQDLGSYNEQFF.

The chain joins TRBV11-3 to TRBJ1-1, with D unclear. The CDR3 is 13 amino acids. The germline gives CDR1 SGHNT, CDR2 YENEEA. Trimming cost V 5 bases and J 5 bases, with 12 bases left between them. The CDR3 nucleotides are TGTGCCAGCAGCCCGATGCGGGAGACTGAAGCTTTCTTT. It translates to CASSPMRETEAFF.

V is TRBV5-4 and J is TRBJ2-7; 13 bases align to TRBD2. Germline loops: CDR1 SGHNT, CDR2 YYREEE (reference sequence). This CDR3 contains 18 residues. With 4 bases clipped from V and 5 bases from J, the junction kept 15 bases outside the gene matches. This chain's CDR3 is CASSLGGLAGITTHEQYF. The CDR3 bases are TGTGCCAGCAGCCTGGGGGGACTAGCGGGGATTACAACTCACGAGCAGTACTTC.

The table lists this clone with a count of one. The V and J genes are TRBV14 and TRBJ2-1; D might be TRBD2 (6 bases). The CDR3 sequence is 16 residues long. V was clipped by 4 bases and J by 8 bases, with 21 bases between them. Germline CDR1 is SGHDN and CDR2 is FVKESK. The CDR3 bases are TGTGCCAGCAGCCGACGTAAAAGCGGGTGGACCGATGAGCAGTTCTTC. Its protein product is CASSRRKSGWTDEQFF.

The rearrangement uses TRBV6-5 and TRBJ2-1; 11 bases match TRBD2. V lost 6 bases and J lost 6; bases outside the gene matches: 7. The germline V gene encodes CDR1 MNHEY and CDR2 SVGAGI. CDR3 length: 15 residues. DNA for the CDR3: TGTGCCAGCAGCTACACTAGCGGGAGCTTCAATGAGCAGTTCTTC. Amino acids: CASSYTSGSFNEQFF.

This sequence joins TRBV12-1 and TRBJ2-7; TRBD2 was called by the table and not checked on the DNA. TRBV12-1 is classified as a pseudogene. The CDR3 totals 15 residues. The DNA for the CDR3 is TGTGCCAGCAGCTTTGTCCGGGAGCTACTCTACGAGCAGTACTTC. This gives the protein CASSFVRELLYEQYF.

The rearrangement joins TRBV7-9 to TRBJ1-4; D not certain. V was cut by 0 bases and J by 4 bases, with 9 bases left in between. Per germline, CDR1 SEHNR and CDR2 FQNEAQ (reference sequence). This CDR3 region has 15 residues. The CDR3 spells CASSLATRLNEKLFF. The CDR3 DNA sequence: TGTGCCAGCAGCTTAGCGACGAGGCTTAATGAAAAACTGTTTTTT.

The chain links TRBV28 to TRBJ2-3; D is undetermined. The CDR3 totals 15 residues. The V end lost 5 bases, the J end lost 2 bases, and 14 bases lay between the germline ends. Germline CDR1 and CDR2: MDHEN and SYDVKM. This CDR3 is CASSQNRLSTDTQYF. The CDR3 nucleotides are TGTGCCAGCAGTCAGAATCGACTGTCCACAGATACGCAGTATTTT.

The J gene is TRBJ2-5, the V gene TRBV28, with TRBD1 matching over 10 bases. J gave up 11 bases and V 10 bases, and 13 bases lay outside the gene matches. The CDR3 totals 13 residues. Germline V gene data show CDR1 as MDHEN and CDR2 as SYDVKM. CDR3 sequence: CATTGTGVREQYF. DNA for the CDR3: TGTGCCACCACGGGGACAGGGGTCCGTGAGCAGTACTTC.

This clone was recorded only once. The chain recombines TRBV28 with TRBJ2-7, with 9 positions matching TRBD2. Trimming at V came to 5 bases and at J to 4 bases, leaving 12 bases not matched to a gene. CDR1 and CDR2 (germline): MDHEN, SYDVKM. The CDR3 is 16 residues long. The CDR3: CASSPYSGGAPYEQYF. The DNA for the CDR3 is TGTGCCAGCAGTCCCTATAGCGGGGGCGCACCTTACGAGCAGTACTTC.

The rearrangement links TRBV7-9 to TRBJ2-5; 11 bases fit TRBD1. Looked up from germline, CDR1 is SEHNR and CDR2 is FQNEAQ (reference sequence). This CDR3 region has 16 residues. V dropped 5 bases and J dropped 3; count of bases not matched to a gene: 8. CDR3 sequence (DNA): TGTGCCAGCAGCCTGGGACCGGGACAGGGGGAAGAGACCCAGTACTTC. Encoded protein: CASSLGPGQGEETQYF. Filled out from reference TRBV7-9 and TRBJ2-5, the complete variable domain reads DTGVSQNPRHKITKRGQNVTFRCDPISEHNRLYWYRQTLGQGPEFLTYFQNEAQLEKSRLLSDRFSAERPKGSFSTLEIQRTEQGDSAMYLCASSLGPGQGEETQYFGPGTRLLVL.

Points on this clone: The junction differs from germline at one of its ends, possibly a read error. V and J are TRBV9 and TRBJ2-3; TRBD2 aligns across 13 bases. The CDR3 is 15 residues long. Germline V gene sequence: CDR1 SGDLS, CDR2 YYNGEE. The CDR3 DNA is TGTGTCAGCAGCGCCGGGACTAGCGGGGATCATACGCAGTATTTT. It specifies CVSSAGTSGDHTQYF.

The chain joins TRBV28 to TRBJ1-5; 8 bases map to TRBD1. Germline CDR1 and CDR2: MDHEN and SYDVKM. This CDR3 is built from 14 residues. J was trimmed by 4 bases and V by 2 bases; bases with no gene match: 1. The CDR3, as DNA: TGTGCCAGCAGTTTAAGACAGGGGAATCAGCCCCAGCATTTT. This encodes CASSLRQGNQPQHF.

This clone appeared a single time. The genes are TRBV5-3 and TRBJ1-5, with a tentative D call TRBD1 (6 bases). TRBV5-3 is classed as an ORF, of uncertain function. There are 13 residues in the CDR3. Trimming pared 10 bases from V and 1 base from J, leaving 12 bases between. CDR3 sequence (DNA): TGTGCCCCTCTGGGGGCCAGCAATCAGCCCCAGCATTTT. Its translation is CAPLGASNQPQHF.

V is TRBV7-9 and J is TRBJ2-7; D uncertain. This CDR3 comprises 16 residues. CDR1 is SEHNR and CDR2 is FQNEAQ in the germline V gene (reference sequence). V lost 0 bases, J lost 0 bases, and 12 bases lay in between. The DNA for the CDR3 is TGTGCCAGCAGCTTAGCGTTGCGGAGTAGCTCCTACGAGCAGTACTTC. Translating gives CASSLALRSSSYEQYF.

The chain employs TRBV14 and TRBJ2-7; 8 bases line up with TRBD2. This CDR3 has 16 residues. Per the germline V gene, CDR1 is SGHDN and CDR2 is FVKESK. Trimming at V came to 1 base and at J to 0 bases, leaving 5 bases not matched to a gene. CDR3 amino acids: CASSQVYGTSSYEQYF. In DNA form, the CDR3 reads TGTGCCAGCAGCCAAGTTTACGGGACTAGCTCCTACGAGCAGTACTTC.

V is TRBV19 and J is TRBJ1-1, with 8 nucleotides matching TRBD1. Germline trimming cut 6 bases from V and 2 bases from J; bases unmatched to any gene: 8. Germline V gene data show CDR1 as LNHDA and CDR2 as SQIVND (reference sequence). The CDR3 consists of 15 residues. The CDR3 spells CASSMPGQGNTEAFF. Written as DNA, the CDR3 is TGTGCCAGTAGCATGCCCGGACAGGGTAACACTGAAGCTTTCTTT.

The chain uses TRBV27 and TRBJ2-5; 11 bases match TRBD2. This CDR3 spans 15 amino acids. The V gene's germline CDR1 is MNHEY and CDR2 SMNVEV (reference sequence). V lost 3 bases and J lost 0; bases outside the gene matches: 0. This CDR3 reads CASSFSGRDQETQYF. DNA for the CDR3: TGTGCCAGCAGTTTTAGCGGGAGGGACCAAGAGACCCAGTACTTC.

This sequence joins TRBV19 and TRBJ2-5; the D gene is possibly TRBD1 (5 bases). V was cut by 2 bases and J by 5 bases, with 15 bases left in between. There are 15 residues in the CDR3. Germline V gene data show CDR1 as LNHDA and CDR2 as SQIVND (reference sequence). For the CDR3, the DNA is TGTGCCAGTAGTATAAGGAGCGACAGCCCGGAGACCCAGTACTTC. Its translation: CASSIRSDSPETQYF.